This T cell receptor (beta chain) was sequenced during a study of graft-versus-host responses after intestinal transplantation. Study-level background: Anti-thymocyte globulin induction preceded three to four years of tacrolimus and steroid maintenance in all recipients. Study-wide findings and caveats: Among recipient marrow samples, GvH clones were found; some appeared first in ileum or blood. Some patients had graft-donor T cell macrochimerism. In their allografts, the ratios of graft-versus-host to host-versus-graft T cell clones were high. Early after transplant, HvG declines were associated with peak levels of circulating GvH clones.

A note on this clone: The antigen is not known.

This table comes from immunoSEQ multiplex PCR, and its TCRdb copy is limited to in-frame clones, with some not included. The sample has approximately 58,000 clones; around 90% are singletons. Germline V gene sequence: CDR1 MNHEY, CDR2 SMNVEV (reference sequence). Trimming took 7 bases from V and 4 from J, leaving 17 bases between them. There are 14 residues in the CDR3. V and J are TRBV27 and TRBJ2-7, with D perhaps TRBD1 (6 bases). The sequences come from PBMCs, collected 26 days after transplant. This sequence originates from a human patient who received an intestinal transplant, so some T cells may come from the graft donor. The DNA of the CDR3 is TGTGCCAGCAACCCTGGACAGTTTCCATACGAGCAGTACTTC. Its translation: CASNPGQFPYEQYF.